This TCR beta chain was identified during a study of blood T cell repertoires in COVID-19 (TCRdb year 2020). Some background on the complete study: Samples from collaborators originated in the United States, Italy and Spain and spanned both the acute and convalescent phases of COVID-19. Where HLA class I and class II types were available, the types were taken from metadata supplied by the sample provider, not from assay-based typing. Samples came from the ongoing ImmuneRACE study (first 160 participants) plus 1,254 subjects from 6 global collaborators. The repertoires were released in a freely available public database intended as a resource for research on the immune response to SARS-CoV-2. The prospective study material was composed of cDNA or gDNA derived from T cells, B-cell-depleted T cells, or PBMCs. Sample metadata almost always included a de-identified subject ID, COVID-19 status, age in years and sex. Subjects who had been exposed to COVID-19, were actively infected with it, or had recovered from it provided the deeply sampled blood TCRbeta repertoires that made up the dataset.

What the study reported, not specific to this receptor: The quantity of clinical and demographic metadata differed by source and by participant and was supplied without curation.

The CDR3 starts with the cysteine, ends with the phenylalanine, and has 13 residues. The sequence is cut down to CDR3 DNA, 39 bases in frame from base 1. V sheds 0 bases and J sheds 9 bases, leaving 12 bases between their ends. The germline V gene (reference sequence) yields GTSNPN for CDR1 and SVGIG for CDR2. TCRbeta CDR3 regions were amplified from genomic DNA using the immunoSEQ Assay, a bias-controlled multiplex PCR. Processing in the source paper ran as follows. Within the assay, amplification of reference gene primers was used to estimate how many nucleated cells each sample contained. To quantify the absolute abundance of each unique TCRbeta CDR3 rearrangement, sequence reads were collapsed and filtered. For each sample, productive Simpson clonality was calculated as the square root of Simpson's diversity index over productive rearrangements. TCRdb limited this immuneACCESS table to in-frame rearrangements with V and J called. A share of clones is missing; checked studies link under half to unresolved V genes, and the rest is unexplained. V, J and clone size derive from that table, while D and trimming were established from the DNA sequence. The sample has 200,000 to 300,000 clones on record, around nine tenths of them singletons. The ten largest clonotypes hold 8.5% to 10% of the sample.

About this clone: This receptor's antigen is unknown. The sample holds no much larger clone one base away, and base qualities are not on file.

Samples from volunteer blood donors who had recovered from COVID-19 were contributed by a second Seattle source. Each collaborating institution followed its own protocols to collect whole blood in K2EDTA tubes. For TCRbeta analysis, collaborators shipped samples as frozen whole blood, isolated PBMCs, or DNA extracted from either of those sample types. This receptor was identified in a man in his forties who had recovered from COVID-19. Sequencing input: peripheral blood. Recombination linked TRBV30 to TRBJ2-1, with TRBD1 as a weak D call on 5 bases. CDR3 protein: CAWSVSGFGEQFF. In nucleotides, the sequence is TGTGCCTGGAGTGTTTCAGGGTTCGGTGAGCAGTTCTTC.